What follows are 26 T cell receptor beta chains derived from one specimen sequenced in a study of early T cells in non-severe SARS-CoV-2 infection. TCRdb reprocessed the 5' RACE reads with MiXCR, giving one entry per CDR3 protein. The data show 60,000 to 75,000 distinct CDR3 sequences, 10% to 15% seen once. The sample was whole blood. The receptors were gathered from an adult who was a healthcare worker with PCR-confirmed SARS-CoV-2 infection or an uninfected control (not recorded which).

The V gene is TRBV20-1, the J gene TRBJ2-4; 10 bases are shared with TRBD2. Trimming removed 6 bases from V and 8 bases from J; junction bases left unmatched: 19. The V gene's germline CDR1 is DFQATT and CDR2 SNEGSKA (reference sequence). The CDR3 consists of 17 residues. The CDR3 DNA reads TGCAGTGCCCAAACCCCTAGCGGGAGAGGCTACGGGGACATTCAGTACTTC. Translated: CSAQTPSGRGYGDIQYF.

This clonotype was counted many times. J is TRBJ2-7 and V is TRBV7-9; 8 bases map to TRBD1. The germline gives CDR1 SEHNR, CDR2 FQNEAQ (reference sequence). J gave up 6 bases and V 0 bases, and 7 bases lay outside the gene matches. The length of the CDR3 is 15 residues. The CDR3 loop is CASSLAVDRAFEQYF. Written as DNA, the CDR3 is TGTGCCAGCAGCTTAGCGGTGGACAGGGCCTTCGAGCAGTACTTC.

This clonotype has a handful of counts. This chain's CDR3 is CASSALAGGRNTQYF. The CDR3 nucleotides read TGTGCCAGCAGTGCCCTAGCGGGGGGGCGAAATACGCAGTATTTT. The V call is TRBV2, the J call TRBJ2-3; 12 nucleotides agree with TRBD2. There are 15 residues in the CDR3. The germline CDR1 and CDR2 sequences are SNHLY and FYNNEI. Germline trimming cut 4 bases from V and 7 bases from J; bases unmatched to any gene: 6.

J is TRBJ2-1 and V is TRBV2; 10 nucleotides agree with TRBD2. This CDR3 has 16 residues. CDR1 SNHLY and CDR2 FYNNEI come from the germline V gene. V lost 6 bases, J lost 3 bases, and 8 bases stayed unmatched. The DNA of the CDR3 is TGTGCCAGCAGGGACCTTAGCGGGGGGATCTACAATGAGCAGTTCTTC. This encodes CASRDLSGGIYNEQFF.

The rearrangement links TRBV12-3 or TRBV12-4 to TRBJ2-7, with 9 bases matching TRBD2. The CDR3 consists of 14 residues. After removal of 1 base from V and 6 bases from J, the junction contained 4 bases not matched to a gene. The CDR3 sequence: CASSLEAGGFEQYF. Written as DNA, the CDR3 is TGTGCCAGCAGTTTAGAAGCGGGAGGTTTCGAGCAGTACTTC.

This clonotype was picked up many times. The V call is TRBV20-1, the J call TRBJ2-1; maybe TRBD1 (6 bases). V was clipped by 6 bases and J by 0 bases, with 12 bases between them. This CDR3 has 14 amino acids. Germline CDR1 reads DFQATT; CDR2 reads SNEGSKA (reference sequence). The CDR3 DNA reads TGCAGTGCGAGGACAGCGAGCTCCTACAATGAGCAGTTCTTC. Translated, it gives CSARTASSYNEQFF.

The J gene is TRBJ1-4, the V gene TRBV7-9; weak D call: TRBD1 (5 bases). Deletions cut 6 bases from V and 0 bases from J, with 8 bases between. The CDR3 sequence is 14 residues long. Germline V gene lookup returns CDR1 SEHNR and CDR2 FQNEAQ (reference sequence). The CDR3 spells CASRQDATNEKLFF. CDR3 DNA sequence: TGTGCCAGCAGACAGGACGCAACTAATGAAAAACTGTTTTTT.

This clonotype has a count of ten or more. The chain uses TRBV20-1 and TRBJ1-2; no clear D. Trimming stripped 0 bases from V and 1 base from J, with 9 bases between. CDR1 is DFQATT and CDR2 is SNEGSKA in the germline V gene (reference sequence). This CDR3 contains 14 residues. This chain's CDR3 is CSARDLSVNYGYTF. In DNA form, the CDR3 reads TGCAGTGCTAGAGATCTTTCGGTTAACTATGGCTACACCTTC.

This clonotype was detected only a few times. The rearrangement uses TRBV6-2 or TRBV6-3 and TRBJ1-1; the D is unclear. V was cut by 6 bases and J by 4 bases, with 9 bases left in between. Germline CDR1 and CDR2: MNHEY and SVGEGT. The CDR3 contains 12 residues. CDR3 loop: CASSPPGTEAFF. The CDR3 region has the DNA TGTGCCAGCAGCCCCCCGGGCACTGAAGCTTTCTTT.

Comments on this clonotype: One end of the junction is discordant with germline, which a read error may explain. The chain joins TRBV5-1 to TRBJ2-2; 10 bases map to TRBD2. This CDR3 has 16 residues. CDR1 and CDR2 from the germline V gene are SGHRS and YFSETQ. Here the CDR3 reads CTSSSLAGGNTGELFF. The CDR3 nucleotides read TGCACCAGCAGCTCCTTAGCGGGAGGGAACACCGGGGAGCTGTTTTTT.

This clonotype showed up just a few times. The chain is built from TRBV3-1 and TRBJ2-2; 10 bases fit TRBD2. V was clipped by 4 bases and J by 6 bases; unmatched bases: 2. The germline V gene has CDR1 LGHDT and CDR2 YNNKEL (reference sequence). The CDR3 sequence is 14 residues long. For the CDR3, the DNA is TGTGCCAGCAGCCCCCTAGCGGGAGCCGGGGAGCTGTTTTTT. It codes for CASSPLAGAGELFF.

The chain couples TRBV7-9 to TRBJ2-3; TRBD1 matches at 10 bases. Trimming removed 5 bases from V and 3 bases from J; junction bases left unmatched: 5. This CDR3 comprises 15 residues. Per the germline V gene, CDR1 is SEHNR and CDR2 is FQNEAQ (reference sequence). The CDR3: CASSPGQGMTDTQYF. The CDR3 nucleotides are TGTGCCAGCAGCCCGGGACAGGGGATGACAGATACGCAGTATTTT.

The V gene is TRBV20-1, the J gene TRBJ2-6, with a weak D call TRBD2 (5 bases). In germline, CDR1 is DFQATT, CDR2 SNEGSKA (reference sequence). The CDR3 has 17 residues. Trimming removed 0 bases from V and 0 bases from J, with 12 bases in between. This CDR3 reads CSARDMGRGSGANVLTF. CDR3 coding DNA: TGCAGTGCTAGAGATATGGGGAGAGGCTCTGGGGCCAACGTCCTGACTTTC.

This clonotype has at least ten counts. This chain links TRBV11-2 with TRBJ1-6, with D uncertain. This CDR3 region has 16 residues. V lost 5 bases, J lost 0 bases, and 11 bases lay in between. CDR1 is SGHAT, CDR2 FQNNGV, per germline. The CDR3 here is CASSLLPSSYNSPLHF. In DNA, the CDR3 is TGTGCCAGCAGCCTCCTACCAAGCTCCTATAATTCACCCCTCCACTTT.

The chain recombines TRBV29-1 with TRBJ2-5, with no clear D. Trimming cost V 6 bases and J 5 bases, with 7 bases left between them. Germline CDR1 and CDR2: SQVTM and ANQGSEA. This CDR3 has 10 amino acids. CDR3 sequence reads: CSVGWETQYF. The CDR3 coding sequence is TGCAGCGTAGGGTGGGAGACCCAGTACTTC.

This clonotype was seen many times. The V and J genes are TRBV5-1 and TRBJ2-7; D is possibly TRBD2 (6 bases). This CDR3 spans 14 amino acids. V lost 4 bases and J lost 3, with 14 bases in between. Germline V gene sequence: CDR1 SGHRS, CDR2 YFSETQ. The CDR3 DNA is TGCGCCAGCAGCCGGGCGGGAACCCTCTACGAGCAGTACTTC. This gives the protein CASSRAGTLYEQYF.

This clonotype has at least ten counts. This chain joins TRBV20-1 and TRBJ2-7; 7 nucleotides line up with TRBD2. Losses at the gene ends were 6 bases for V and 0 bases for J; bases not matched to a gene: 8. Germline values: CDR1 DFQATT, CDR2 SNEGSKA (reference sequence). This CDR3 region has 14 residues. The CDR3 DNA is TGCAGTGCCACTGTCGGGAGGAGCTCCTACGAGCAGTACTTC. This translates into CSATVGRSSYEQYF.

This clonotype was counted at least ten times. The V and J genes are TRBV11-3 and TRBJ1-1; D unclear. Trimming stripped 5 bases from V and 0 bases from J, with 13 bases between. Germline lookup yields CDR1 SGHNT and CDR2 YENEEA. CDR3 length: 15 amino acids. The CDR3 protein is CASSPRRTVNTEAFF. As DNA, the CDR3 is TGTGCCAGCAGCCCTAGAAGAACAGTGAACACTGAAGCTTTCTTT.

This rearrangement joins TRBV12-3 or TRBV12-4 to TRBJ1-2; perhaps TRBD1 as D (5 bases). The CDR3 loop spans 17 amino acids. Between the trimmed V and J ends, which lost 5 bases and 3 bases, there was a span of 22 bases. The CDR3 loop reads CASSPLEWRGAHYGYTF. In DNA form, the CDR3 reads TGTGCCAGCAGTCCCCTAGAATGGAGGGGCGCCCACTATGGCTACACCTTC.

This clonotype was seen repeatedly, ten times or more. The genes are TRBV29-1 and TRBJ1-2; D possibly corresponds to TRBD1 (6 bases). V lost 1 base to trimming and J lost 5 bases, with 17 bases between them. The CDR3 sequence is 15 residues long. CDR1 SQVTM and CDR2 ANQGSEA come from the germline V gene. The CDR3 DNA follows: TGCAGCGTTGAAGGGGGACAAGAAAGATCATATGGCTACACCTTC. As protein: CSVEGGQERSYGYTF.

This clonotype appeared a few times. The chain couples TRBV11-2 to TRBJ2-3, with D perhaps matching TRBD1 (5 bases). Trimming removed 0 bases at V and 2 bases at J, with 12 bases between. CDR3 length equals 16 residues. CDR1 SGHAT and CDR2 FQNNGV come from the germline V gene. CDR3 loop: CASSLEGRTTTDTQYF. The CDR3 DNA is TGTGCCAGCAGCTTAGAGGGGCGTACCACCACAGATACGCAGTATTTT.

The chain links TRBV7-9 to TRBJ2-3; no definite D call. CDR1 and CDR2 (germline): SEHNR, FQNEAQ (reference sequence). The CDR3 runs to 15 residues. V was shortened by 1 base and J by 2 bases, with 10 bases between the two germline ends. This CDR3 is CASSLEGKNTDTQYF. The CDR3 nucleotides read TGTGCCAGCAGCTTAGAGGGAAAGAACACAGATACGCAGTATTTT.

The gene calls are TRBV7-2 and TRBJ2-3; no clear D gene. The CDR3 covers 14 residues. Germline V gives CDR1 SGHTA, CDR2 FQGNSA. V was cut by 2 bases and J by 0 bases, with 6 bases left in between. CDR3 loop: CASSLTISTDTQYF. DNA for the CDR3: TGTGCCAGCAGCTTAACTATAAGCACAGATACGCAGTATTTT.

This clonotype was observed a few times. The chain uses TRBV20-1 and TRBJ2-3; D might be TRBD1 (6 bases). V lost 1 base to trimming and J lost 2 bases, with 10 bases between them. The CDR3 runs 14 residues. The germline CDR1 and CDR2 sequences are DFQATT and SNEGSKA (reference sequence). The CDR3 DNA reads TGCAGTGCTAGAGTTCAGGGGTCCACAGATACGCAGTATTTT. Protein sequence: CSARVQGSTDTQYF.

The V gene is TRBV20-1, the J gene TRBJ1-6; D might be TRBD1 (6 bases). CDR1 DFQATT and CDR2 SNEGSKA come from the germline V gene (reference sequence). The CDR3 is 14 amino acids. Trimming took off 2 bases at V and 7 bases at J, with 12 bases between the two ends. The CDR3 bases are TGCAGTGCTAGAACTGACAGGCTGAATTCACCCCTCCACTTT. Translated: CSARTDRLNSPLHF.

The CDR3 coding sequence is TGTGCCAGTAGTATAGATCCGGGACTGACAGATACGCAGTATTTT. Translation gives CASSIDPGLTDTQYF. The rearrangement joins TRBV19 to TRBJ2-3; D is perhaps TRBD2 (6 bases). Germline values: CDR1 LNHDA, CDR2 SQIVND (reference sequence). CDR3 length: 15 amino acids. V was clipped by 0 bases and J by 3 bases, with 10 bases between them.